Listed below are T cell receptor beta chains from one sample, sequenced in a study of identical twins. TCRdb recomputed calls from the 5' RACE reads with MiXCR, one row per CDR3 protein. The sample consists of 500,000 to 600,000 distinct CDR3 sequences, roughly a fifth of them appearing once. This same sample was also part of a study on T cells expressing NK-cell markers.

The specimen sequenced was CD4+ T cells sorted from blood. The receptors were gathered from a woman younger than 30 in good health. Both conserved end residues are part of each CDR3. D genes are given only for firm matches. Expanded clones get a size class; other rows say once, few or many, or leave the size out.

d_gene: NA
v_gene: TRBV12-3/TRBV12-4
abundance: few
j_gene: TRBJ2-1
CDR3aa: CASLGLGNNEQFF
CDR3nt: TGTGCCAGTCTTGGACTGGGGAACAATGAGCAGTTCTTC

d_gene: NA
v_gene: TRBV7-6
abundance: once
j_gene: TRBJ2-1
CDR3aa: CASSLAEIGEQFF
CDR3nt: TGTGCCAGCAGCTTGGCGGAAATCGGTGAGCAGTTCTTC

d_gene: NA
v_gene: TRBV6-1
abundance: NA
j_gene: TRBJ1-2
CDR3aa: CASSPWDGRQDYGYTF
CDR3nt: TGTGCCAGCAGTCCCTGGGACGGTCGGCAGGACTATGGCTACACCTTC

d_gene: NA
v_gene: TRBV7-2
abundance: NA
j_gene: TRBJ2-7
CDR3aa: CASSPYRYEQYF
CDR3nt: TGTGCCAGCAGCCCGTACAGATACGAGCAGTACTTC

d_gene: NA
v_gene: TRBV25-1
abundance: NA
j_gene: TRBJ2-5
CDR3aa: CASSEFVGRLGGETQYF
CDR3nt: TGTGCCAGCAGTGAATTCGTCGGGAGACTAGGGGGAGAGACCCAGTACTTC

d_gene: TRBD1
v_gene: TRBV7-3
abundance: many
j_gene: TRBJ2-7
CDR3aa: CASSLKGGSSYEQYF
CDR3nt: TGTGCCAGCAGCTTAAAAGGGGGCAGCTCCTACGAGCAGTACTTC

d_gene: TRBD2
v_gene: TRBV5-1
abundance: few
j_gene: TRBJ2-7
CDR3aa: CASSYRLAGVIPYEQYF
CDR3nt: TGCGCCAGCAGCTACCGGCTAGCGGGGGTAATCCCCTACGAGCAGTACTTC

d_gene: NA
v_gene: TRBV3-1
abundance: NA
j_gene: TRBJ2-3
CDR3aa: CASSLRSSTDTQYF
CDR3nt: TGTGCCAGCAGCCTCCGGTCTAGCACAGATACGCAGTATTTT

d_gene: NA
v_gene: TRBV9
abundance: few
j_gene: TRBJ2-2
CDR3aa: CASSVSEGANTGELFF
CDR3nt: TGTGCCAGCAGCGTTTCTGAGGGAGCGAACACCGGGGAGCTGTTTTTT

d_gene: TRBD2
v_gene: TRBV20-1
abundance: NA
j_gene: TRBJ2-2
CDR3aa: CSAGTSGGANTGELFF
CDR3nt: TGCAGTGCCGGGACTAGCGGGGGGGCAAACACCGGGGAGCTGTTTTTT

d_gene: NA
v_gene: TRBV20-1
abundance: few
j_gene: TRBJ2-7
CDR3aa: CSARDVRDATYEQYF
CDR3nt: TGCAGTGCTAGAGATGTACGGGACGCAACCTACGAGCAGTACTTC

d_gene: NA
v_gene: TRBV4-3
abundance: NA
j_gene: TRBJ2-2
CDR3aa: CASSQPADQQNTPGELFF
CDR3nt: TGCGCCAGCAGCCAGCCAGCTGATCAGCAAAACACCCCCGGGGAGCTGTTTTTT

d_gene: NA
v_gene: TRBV7-2
abundance: NA
j_gene: TRBJ2-2
CDR3aa: CASSLGGYRTGELFF
CDR3nt: TGTGCCAGCAGCTTAGGGGGGTATCGTACCGGGGAGCTGTTTTTT

d_gene: NA
v_gene: TRBV5-1
abundance: NA
j_gene: TRBJ2-5
CDR3aa: CASSLEGFQETQYF
CDR3nt: TGCGCCAGCAGCTTGGAGGGGTTTCAAGAGACCCAGTACTTC

d_gene: NA
v_gene: TRBV12-3/TRBV12-4
abundance: NA
j_gene: TRBJ1-1
CDR3aa: CASRPTMNTEAFF
CDR3nt: TGTGCCAGCAGACCCACGATGAACACTGAAGCTTTCTTT

d_gene: NA
v_gene: TRBV30
abundance: NA
j_gene: TRBJ2-3
CDR3aa: CAWSLGSTDTQYF
CDR3nt: TGTGCCTGGAGCCTCGGTAGCACAGATACGCAGTATTTT

d_gene: TRBD1
v_gene: TRBV7-2
abundance: many
j_gene: TRBJ1-5
CDR3aa: CASSLRQGADQPQHF
CDR3nt: TGTGCCAGCAGCTTACGGCAGGGGGCCGACCAGCCCCAGCATTTT

d_gene: NA
v_gene: TRBV12-3/TRBV12-4
abundance: NA
j_gene: TRBJ2-1
CDR3aa: CASTRGLQGGVF
CDR3nt: TGTGCCAGCACCCGAGGGCTCCAGGGCGGGGTCTTC

d_gene: TRBD1
v_gene: TRBV5-1
abundance: NA
j_gene: TRBJ1-2
CDR3aa: CASSQVGQIYGYTF
CDR3nt: TGCGCCAGCAGCCAAGTGGGACAGATCTATGGCTACACCTTC

d_gene: TRBD2
v_gene: TRBV9
abundance: few
j_gene: TRBJ2-1
CDR3aa: CASSAGGSRWQFF
CDR3nt: TGTGCCAGCAGCGCGGGGGGGAGTCGATGGCAGTTCTTC

d_gene: NA
v_gene: TRBV6-5
abundance: NA
j_gene: TRBJ1-1
CDR3aa: CASSYNSEIEAFF
CDR3nt: TGTGCCAGCAGTTACAATTCGGAGATTGAAGCTTTCTTT

d_gene: TRBD2
v_gene: TRBV9
abundance: NA
j_gene: TRBJ2-1
CDR3aa: CASSVRLLAGPNEQFF
CDR3nt: TGTGCCAGCAGCGTTAGGTTGCTAGCGGGGCCGAATGAGCAGTTCTTC

d_gene: TRBD1
v_gene: TRBV5-1
abundance: NA
j_gene: TRBJ2-5
CDR3aa: CASSLGLTGGKETQYF
CDR3nt: TGCGCCAGCAGCTTGGGGCTTACAGGGGGCAAAGAGACCCAGTACTTC

d_gene: NA
v_gene: TRBV5-1
abundance: NA
j_gene: TRBJ1-1
CDR3aa: CASSRGRGNTEAFF
CDR3nt: TGCGCCAGCAGCCGGGGCAGGGGGAACACTGAAGCTTTCTTT

d_gene: TRBD1
v_gene: TRBV7-9
abundance: few
j_gene: TRBJ1-1
CDR3aa: CASSLVQGDTEAFF
CDR3nt: TGTGCCAGCAGCTTAGTGCAGGGGGACACTGAAGCTTTCTTT

d_gene: TRBD1
v_gene: TRBV5-8
abundance: once
j_gene: TRBJ2-5
CDR3aa: CASSFKYGTGSGETQYF
CDR3nt: TGTGCCAGCAGCTTCAAATACGGGACAGGCAGCGGGGAGACCCAGTACTTC

d_gene: NA
v_gene: TRBV19
abundance: NA
j_gene: TRBJ1-1
CDR3aa: CVSRDTHTEAFF
CDR3nt: TGTGTCAGTCGGGACACACACACTGAAGCTTTCTTT

d_gene: TRBD1
v_gene: TRBV10-2
abundance: NA
j_gene: TRBJ1-1
CDR3aa: CASRMGQGPAFF
CDR3nt: TGCGCCAGCAGGATGGGACAGGGGCCCGCTTTCTTT

d_gene: NA
v_gene: TRBV20-1
abundance: few
j_gene: TRBJ1-5
CDR3aa: CSGGRFNQPQHF
CDR3nt: TGCAGTGGGGGCAGGTTCAATCAGCCCCAGCATTTT

d_gene: NA
v_gene: TRBV7-9
abundance: many
j_gene: TRBJ2-7
CDR3aa: CASSFAGYEQYF
CDR3nt: TGTGCCAGCAGCTTTGCCGGCTACGAGCAGTACTTC

d_gene: NA
v_gene: TRBV6-2/TRBV6-3
abundance: few
j_gene: TRBJ2-7
CDR3aa: CASSYGRTANSYEQYF
CDR3nt: TGTGCCAGCAGTTACGGTAGGACGGCAAACTCCTACGAGCAGTACTTC

d_gene: NA
v_gene: TRBV4-3
abundance: NA
j_gene: TRBJ2-3
CDR3aa: CASSQDPAPSTDTQYF
CDR3nt: TGCGCCAGCAGCCAAGATCCGGCCCCGAGCACAGATACGCAGTATTTT

d_gene: NA
v_gene: TRBV7-2
abundance: few
j_gene: TRBJ2-7
CDR3aa: CASTGRGRYEQYF
CDR3nt: TGTGCCTCCACCGGGCGCGGCCGCTACGAGCAGTACTTC

d_gene: NA
v_gene: TRBV30
abundance: NA
j_gene: TRBJ2-1
CDR3aa: CAWSKDIASYNEQFF
CDR3nt: TGTGCCTGGAGTAAGGACATTGCCTCCTACAATGAGCAGTTCTTC

d_gene: NA
v_gene: TRBV29-1
abundance: many
j_gene: TRBJ2-1
CDR3aa: CSVDPPIEQFF
CDR3nt: TGCAGCGTTGATCCCCCAATTGAGCAGTTCTTC

d_gene: NA
v_gene: TRBV20-1
abundance: few
j_gene: TRBJ1-2
CDR3aa: CSARNLERIKGYGYTF
CDR3nt: TGCAGTGCTCGTAATCTAGAACGTATTAAGGGCTATGGCTACACCTTC

d_gene: TRBD2
v_gene: TRBV10-3
abundance: few
j_gene: TRBJ2-3
CDR3aa: CAISGAGPTDTQYF
CDR3nt: TGTGCCATCAGCGGAGCGGGACCCACAGATACGCAGTATTTT

d_gene: TRBD2
v_gene: TRBV7-2
abundance: few
j_gene: TRBJ2-7
CDR3aa: CASSLVAGLARDYEQYF
CDR3nt: TGTGCCAGCAGCTTAGTGGCCGGACTAGCCCGTGATTACGAGCAGTACTTC

d_gene: TRBD2
v_gene: TRBV4-2
abundance: few
j_gene: TRBJ2-3
CDR3aa: CASSQEVAGPDTQYF
CDR3nt: TGTGCCAGCAGCCAAGAGGTAGCGGGGCCAGATACGCAGTATTTT

d_gene: TRBD1
v_gene: TRBV6-6
abundance: few
j_gene: TRBJ1-2
CDR3aa: CASNTGTGVGYTF
CDR3nt: TGTGCCAGTAATACCGGGACAGGGGTCGGCTACACCTTC

d_gene: NA
v_gene: TRBV15
abundance: few
j_gene: TRBJ1-1
CDR3aa: CATSRDISGAFF
CDR3nt: TGTGCCACCAGCAGGGACATATCGGGAGCTTTCTTT

d_gene: TRBD1
v_gene: TRBV5-1
abundance: few
j_gene: TRBJ2-7
CDR3aa: CASSSPGQGADEQYF
CDR3nt: TGCGCCAGCAGCTCACCGGGACAGGGGGCGGACGAGCAGTACTTC

d_gene: NA
v_gene: TRBV27
abundance: NA
j_gene: TRBJ2-7
CDR3aa: CASSLQSKGKQYF
CDR3nt: TGTGCCAGCAGTTTACAGTCGAAAGGGAAGCAGTACTTC

d_gene: TRBD1
v_gene: TRBV7-2
abundance: few
j_gene: TRBJ1-1
CDR3aa: CASRQQGINTEAFF
CDR3nt: TGTGCCAGCAGGCAACAGGGGATAAACACTGAAGCTTTCTTT

d_gene: NA
v_gene: TRBV12-3/TRBV12-4
abundance: NA
j_gene: TRBJ1-5
CDR3aa: CASNNGQINQPQHF
CDR3nt: TGTGCCAGCAATAATGGACAGATTAATCAGCCCCAGCATTTT

d_gene: TRBD1
v_gene: TRBV5-1
abundance: NA
j_gene: TRBJ1-6
CDR3aa: CASSRGQSNSPLHF
CDR3nt: TGCGCCAGCAGTCGGGGACAGAGTAATTCACCCCTCCACTTT

d_gene: TRBD2
v_gene: TRBV20-1
abundance: many
j_gene: TRBJ2-1
CDR3aa: CSARDPGGSGVNEQFF
CDR3nt: TGCAGTGCTAGAGATCCCGGGGGTAGCGGGGTGAATGAGCAGTTCTTC

d_gene: NA
v_gene: TRBV5-5
abundance: NA
j_gene: TRBJ1-2
CDR3aa: CASSLDQRRGYTF
CDR3nt: TGTGCCAGCAGCTTGGACCAGAGGAGAGGCTACACCTTC

d_gene: TRBD2
v_gene: TRBV7-9
abundance: few
j_gene: TRBJ2-4
CDR3aa: CASSFQGLAGRGIQYF
CDR3nt: TGTGCCAGCAGCTTTCAGGGACTAGCGGGCCGGGGCATTCAGTACTTC

d_gene: TRBD2
v_gene: TRBV23-1
abundance: few
j_gene: TRBJ2-3
CDR3aa: CASHDLAGVDTQYF
CDR3nt: TGCGCCAGCCACGACCTAGCGGGAGTAGATACGCAGTATTTT

d_gene: TRBD2
v_gene: TRBV7-3
abundance: few
j_gene: TRBJ2-1
CDR3aa: CASSPRLASYNEQFF
CDR3nt: TGTGCCAGCAGCCCCAGACTAGCCTCCTACAATGAGCAGTTCTTC

d_gene: TRBD1
v_gene: TRBV5-5
abundance: NA
j_gene: TRBJ2-1
CDR3aa: CASDPGQGYNEQFF
CDR3nt: TGTGCCAGCGACCCGGGACAGGGTTACAATGAGCAGTTCTTC

d_gene: NA
v_gene: TRBV20-1
abundance: few
j_gene: TRBJ1-1
CDR3aa: CSARYEGNTEAFF
CDR3nt: TGCAGTGCTAGATATGAGGGAAACACTGAAGCTTTCTTT

d_gene: NA
v_gene: TRBV12-3/TRBV12-4
abundance: few
j_gene: TRBJ2-7
CDR3aa: CASSPGYGEQYF
CDR3nt: TGTGCCAGCAGCCCAGGTTACGGCGAGCAGTACTTC

d_gene: TRBD2
v_gene: TRBV20-1
abundance: few
j_gene: TRBJ2-5
CDR3aa: CSARGSVGGAQETQYF
CDR3nt: TGCAGTGCTAGAGGATCCGTCGGGGGGGCCCAAGAGACCCAGTACTTC

d_gene: NA
v_gene: TRBV7-2
abundance: NA
j_gene: TRBJ2-1
CDR3aa: CASSSGTLYNEQFF
CDR3nt: TGTGCCAGCAGCTCCGGGACTCTCTACAATGAGCAGTTCTTC

d_gene: NA
v_gene: TRBV12-5
abundance: few
j_gene: TRBJ1-6
CDR3aa: CASRPGDFNSPLHF
CDR3nt: TGTGCTAGTCGTCCAGGGGACTTCAATTCACCCCTCCACTTT